This T cell receptor (beta chain) was sequenced in a study of T cell responses to AZD1222 COVID-19 vaccine. Study-wide findings and caveats: Samples come after the peak T cell response, not at day 14. Receipt of two AZD1222 doses was followed by a rise in Spike-specific TCR breadth and depth. Across the whole spike, CD4 TCRs peaked at regions 160-218 and 743-854.

This CDR3 is built from 13 residues. The germline V gene encodes CDR1 LNHDA and CDR2 SQIVND (reference sequence). V lost 5 bases and J lost 4, with 11 bases in between. Of note for this clone: Its target is not known.

Clones were read by immunoSEQ multiplex PCR, and TCRdb kept only the in-frame ones, dropping some. This sample yields 90,000 to 150,000 clones, of which about 87% are seen a single time; under 6.5% belongs to the top ten. The rearrangement links TRBV19 to TRBJ1-2, with a weak D call TRBD1 (6 bases). The origin of this receptor is an adult in good health. The sample consisted of peripheral blood, taken on day 0 of AZD1222 vaccination. CDR3 residues: CASSEDSSYGYTF. The CDR3 bases are TGTGCCAGTAGTGAGGACAGTTCCTATGGCTACACCTTC.